The T cell receptor beta chain described here comes from a study of beta chain features in type 1 diabetes. Looking at the study overall: Patients shared similar age, gender and cell yields with healthy donors.

The isolated RNA, all of it, was reverse transcribed, so expressed TCRB transcripts were what got sequenced. Using immunoSEQ multiplex PCR, the repertoire was profiled, and TCRdb retains in-frame clones only, with some absent. The top ten hold around 0.02% of the sample, which has 900,000 or so clones, roughly a sixth seen once. Sequences were obtained from naive CD4+ T cells from blood. The sequence came from a woman aged 18-35 years in good health.

The CDR3 spells CSVGQRDPQYF. The CDR3, as DNA: TGCAGCGTTGGTCAGCGGGACCCGCAGTACTTC. The chain has TRBV29-1 and TRBJ2-4, with TRBD2 matching 7 bases. This CDR3 region has 11 residues. The trim removed 4 bases at V and 13 bases at J, leaving 7 bases unmatched. Germline V gene data show CDR1 as SQVTM and CDR2 as ANQGSEA.